This is a list of T cell receptor beta chains from one sample in a study of T cell responses to AZD1222 COVID-19 vaccine. Generated by immunoSEQ multiplex PCR, the TCRdb table keeps only in-frame clones and is missing some. The sample shows 80,000 or so clones, about 87% of them seen only once. This specimen was peripheral blood, taken on day 0 of AZD1222 vaccination. The receptors were sampled from an adult in good health. The CDR3 runs from the conserved cysteine through the conserved F or W. A D gene is named only where the DNA matches it firmly. The size entry is marked missing in some rows and otherwise reads once, few, many or a size class.

size: -; D: TRBD1; V: TRBV6-5; J: TRBJ1-2; length: 15; CDR3: CASSYTGELDYGYTF; DNA: TGTGCCAGCAGTTACACAGGGGAGCTTGACTATGGCTACACCTTC
size: -; D: -; V: TRBV27; J: TRBJ1-5; length: 13; CDR3: CASSFDSNQPQHF; DNA: TGTGCCAGCAGTTTCGATAGCAATCAGCCCCAGCATTTT
size: few; D: TRBD1; V: TRBV6-5; J: TRBJ1-2; length: 15; CDR3: CASSLSTGGFQGYTF; DNA: TGTGCCAGCAGCCTTTCTACAGGGGGCTTTCAAGGCTACACCTTC
size: -; D: -; V: TRBV7-9; J: TRBJ1-4; length: 12; CDR3: CASSPGHEKLFF; DNA: TGTGCCAGCAGCCCAGGGCATGAAAAACTGTTTTTT
size: -; D: -; V: TRBV27; J: TRBJ2-2; length: 17; CDR3: CASGYLWGISNTGELFF; DNA: TGTGCCAGCGGATACTTATGGGGGATATCGAACACCGGGGAGCTGTTTTTT
size: -; D: -; V: TRBV21-1; J: TRBJ2-1; length: 16; CDR3: CASSKVRGSSYNEQFF; DNA: TGTGCCAGCAGCAAAGTTAGGGGGAGCTCCTACAATGAGCAGTTCTTC
size: -; D: -; V: TRBV2; J: TRBJ2-2; length: 14; CDR3: CASSRQGNTGELFF; DNA: TGTGCCAGCAGTAGGCAGGGGAACACCGGGGAGCTGTTTTTT
size: -; D: -; V: TRBV11-2; J: TRBJ1-2; length: 14; CDR3: CASSFPGDGYGYTF; DNA: TGTGCCAGCAGCTTCCCGGGCGACGGCTATGGCTACACCTTC
size: -; D: TRBD1; V: TRBV6-5; J: TRBJ1-6; length: 14; CDR3: CASRGQGYNSPLHF; DNA: TGTGCCAGCAGGGGACAGGGATATAATTCACCCCTCCACTTT
size: -; D: -; V: TRBV4-1; J: TRBJ1-1; length: 13; CDR3: CASSQVSRGEAFF; DNA: TGCGCCAGCAGCCAAGTGTCAAGGGGTGAAGCTTTCTTT
size: -; D: TRBD1; V: TRBV2; J: TRBJ1-4; length: 15; CDR3: CASSREQGAAEKLFF; DNA: TGTGCCAGCAGCAGGGAACAGGGGGCGGCGGAAAAACTGTTTTTT
size: -; D: -; V: TRBV19; J: TRBJ2-1; length: 15; CDR3: CASRISWGGLDEQFF; DNA: TGTGCCAGTAGAATTAGCTGGGGGGGCCTCGATGAGCAGTTCTTC
size: -; D: -; V: TRBV5-8; J: TRBJ1-4; length: 10; CDR3: CASSPLLLFF; DNA: TGTGCCAGCAGCCCTCTGCTTCTGTTTTTT
size: -; D: -; V: TRBV12-3/TRBV12-4; J: TRBJ1-1; length: 13; CDR3: CASRRWGYTEAFF; DNA: TGTGCCAGCAGGCGGTGGGGGTACACTGAAGCTTTCTTT
size: -; D: TRBD1; V: TRBV7-9; J: TRBJ1-6; length: 16; CDR3: CASSSTGGSYNSPLHF; DNA: TGTGCCAGCAGCTCCACAGGGGGGTCCTATAATTCACCCCTCCACTTT